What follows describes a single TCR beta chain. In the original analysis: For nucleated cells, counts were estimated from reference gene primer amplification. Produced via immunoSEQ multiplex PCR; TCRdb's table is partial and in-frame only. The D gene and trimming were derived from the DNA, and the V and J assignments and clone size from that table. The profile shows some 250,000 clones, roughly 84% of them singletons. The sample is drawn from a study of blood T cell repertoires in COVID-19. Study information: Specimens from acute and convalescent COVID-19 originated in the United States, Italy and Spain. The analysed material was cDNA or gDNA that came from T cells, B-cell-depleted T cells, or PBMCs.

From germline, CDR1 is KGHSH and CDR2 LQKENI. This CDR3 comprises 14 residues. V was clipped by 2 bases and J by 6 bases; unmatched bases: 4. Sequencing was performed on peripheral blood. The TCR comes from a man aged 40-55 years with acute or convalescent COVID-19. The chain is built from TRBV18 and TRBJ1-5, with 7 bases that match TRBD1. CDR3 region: CASSPRQGGQPQHF. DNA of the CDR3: TGTGCCAGCTCACCAAGGCAGGGGGGTCAGCCCCAGCATTTT.